Below, one T cell receptor beta chain is given with its context. The sample is drawn from a study of cytomegalovirus exposure and HLA in healthy donors. The PCR made use of 60 Vbeta and 13 Jbeta primers. TCRdb keeps only in-frame clones here, not all; method: immunoSEQ multiplex PCR. The sample carries 160,000 or so clones, about 72% recorded once. Looked up from germline, CDR1 is MDHEN and CDR2 is SYDVKM. The CDR3 is made up of 14 amino acids. V dropped 7 bases and J dropped 4; count of bases not matched to a gene: 7. Specimen: PBMCs. This clonotype originated in a male donor in good health and CMV-seronegative. This sequence joins TRBV28 and TRBJ2-5, with 9 bases identical to TRBD1. The CDR3 nucleotides read TGTGCCAGCAATCCCGGGACAGGGCGAGAGACCCAGTACTTC. Residues: CASNPGTGRETQYF.